This TCR beta chain was sequenced for a study of T cell responses to AZD1222 COVID-19 vaccine. Overall study findings and caveats: Close to half of all spike-specific TCRs reportedly target regions of the variants that are unmutated. Increased Spike-specific TCR breadth and depth were observed after two AZD1222 doses.

Profiling relied on immunoSEQ multiplex PCR, and the TCRdb table lists in-frame clones only, not all of them. The table lists 150,000 to 200,000 clones, roughly 94% of them singletons, with about 0.6% in the top ten. The V gene's germline CDR1 is SGHDN and CDR2 FVKESK. The CDR3 runs 16 residues. Trimming removed 1 base at V and 6 bases at J, with 16 bases between. Concerning this clone itself: Its antigen is still unknown.

The sample in question was peripheral blood, obtained on day 0 of AZD1222 vaccination. This rearrangement joins TRBV14 to TRBJ2-1; D may be TRBD1 or TRBD2 (5 bases each). This receptor was identified in an adult in good health. The DNA of the CDR3 is TGTGCCAGCAGCCAAGGGGGCTGGGAGAGGGGCAATGAGCAGTTCTTC. This translates into CASSQGGWERGNEQFF.